These 20 T cell receptor beta chains came from one sample sequenced in a study of molecular identifiers for immune sequencing clone quantification. From the PCR reads, TCRdb called clonotypes with MiXCR, one entry per CDR3 protein. The sample has 60,000 to 70,000 distinct CDR3 sequences; 15% to 20% are singletons. The sample comprised naive CD8+ T cells from blood, with Jurkat cell RNA spiked in. Subset specified: FACS-sorted CD8+CD4-CCR7+CD45RA+ naive T cells. These receptors all come from a human donor in good health. Some libraries in this study had Jurkat cell RNA spiked in.

This clonotype occurred many times. V usage is TRBV7-8 and J usage is TRBJ2-7, with a tentative D call TRBD2 (5 bases). The CDR3 contains 15 residues. Trimming cost V 7 bases and J 1 base, with 17 bases left between them. Per germline, CDR1 SGHVS and CDR2 FQNEAQ. This CDR3 is CASTQPDSISYEQYF. As DNA, the CDR3 is TGTGCCAGCACCCAACCGGACTCGATTTCCTACGAGCAGTACTTC.

Ten or more counts support this clonotype. The rearrangement joins TRBV28 to TRBJ2-3; perhaps TRBD2 as D (5 bases). CDR1 is MDHEN and CDR2 is SYDVKM in the germline V gene. The CDR3 totals 16 residues. V was clipped by 3 bases and J by 1 base, with 14 bases between them. The CDR3 sequence is CASSFVASVGTDTQYF. In nucleotides, the CDR3 is TGTGCCAGCAGTTTTGTAGCGTCGGTCGGCACAGATACGCAGTATTTT.

The chain carries TRBV19 and TRBJ1-1; TRBD1 might be the D (5 bases). The CDR3 totals 12 residues. Germline loops: CDR1 LNHDA, CDR2 SQIVND (reference sequence). Deletions cut 7 bases from V and 3 bases from J, with 9 bases between. CDR3 sequence (DNA): TGTGCCAGTAAATTAGGGGACACTGAAGCTTTCTTT. Amino acids: CASKLGDTEAFF.

The table lists this clonotype with many counts. The chain employs TRBV10-2 and TRBJ2-1; no reliable D call. The CDR3 runs to 13 residues. Trimming pared 1 base from V and 8 bases from J, leaving 9 bases between. The germline gives CDR1 WSHSY, CDR2 SAAADI. This chain's CDR3 is CASSELRVHEQFF. In DNA form, the CDR3 reads TGCGCCAGCAGTGAGTTGAGAGTCCATGAGCAGTTCTTC.

This chain uses TRBV4-1 with TRBJ2-1, with a possible D match to TRBD2 (6 bases). Germline V gene sequence: CDR1 MGHRA, CDR2 YSYEKL. Trimming removed 0 bases from V and 5 bases from J, with 14 bases in between. This CDR3 region has 16 residues. The CDR3 DNA is TGCGCCAGCAGCCAAGACTCGGGACTCGGCGACAATGAGCAGTTCTTC. This gives the protein CASSQDSGLGDNEQFF.

A remark on this clonotype: A read error is possible here, since a much larger clone lies one base away. J is TRBJ2-1 and V is TRBV9, with TRBD2 identical over 7 bases. This CDR3 contains 15 residues. Germline V gives CDR1 SGDLS, CDR2 YYNGEE. Trimming cost V 4 bases and J 5 bases; bases outside gene matches: 9. This CDR3 reads CASSSAGVSHNEQFF. For the CDR3, the DNA is TGTGCCAGCAGCTCGGCGGGAGTATCCCACAATGAGCAGTTCTTC. The whole variable domain, remainder taken from reference TRBV9 and TRBJ2-1, is DSGVTQTPKHLITATGQRVTLRCSPRSGDLSVYWYQQSLDQGLQFLIQYYNGEERAKGNILERFSAQQFPDLHSELNLSSLELGDSALYFCASSSAGVSHNEQFFGPGTRLTVL.

This clonotype was seen a handful of times. This chain joins TRBV6-2 or TRBV6-3 and TRBJ2-2; 9 bases are shared with TRBD2. With V trimmed by 1 base and J by 7 bases, 16 bases remained unmatched. The CDR3 contains 19 residues. Germline V gene lookup returns CDR1 MNHEY and CDR2 SVGEGT. The CDR3 nucleotides are TGTGCCAGCAGTTACTTTCCAATCAGGCGGGAGGGCCAAAACGGGGAGCTGTTTTTT. This gives the protein CASSYFPIRREGQNGELFF.

Remarks on this clonotype: One base away lies a much larger clone, so this may be a sequencing read error. This chain connects TRBV27 to TRBJ2-7; D is uncertain. Trimming shortened V by 6 bases and J by 3 bases, and 12 bases separated the two germline ends. The CDR3 extends over 13 amino acids. Germline lookup yields CDR1 MNHEY and CDR2 SMNVEV (reference sequence). This chain's CDR3 is CASSWVSGYEQYF. CDR3 nucleotide sequence: TGTGCCAGCAGCTGGGTCTCAGGCTACGAGCAGTACTTC.

This clonotype occurred many times. The chain employs TRBV6-6 and TRBJ2-7; 11 bases match TRBD2. CDR1 and CDR2 from the germline V gene are MNHNY and SVGAGI (reference sequence). J lost 4 bases, V lost 6 bases, and 5 bases had no gene match. This CDR3 has 14 amino acids. The CDR3 DNA follows: TGTGCCAGCAGGCTGATAGCGGGAGGGTACGAGCAGTACTTC. It translates to CASRLIAGGYEQYF.

This clonotype was found many times. The CDR3 sequence is CASSIRPATYEQYF. The CDR3 DNA sequence: TGTGCCAGTAGTATTCGGCCGGCTACCTACGAGCAGTACTTC. The J gene is TRBJ2-7, the V gene TRBV19; no definite D call. CDR3 size: 14 residues. With 3 bases removed from V and 2 bases from J, the gap between germline ends came to 11 bases. The germline gives CDR1 LNHDA, CDR2 SQIVND (reference sequence). The full variable domain, its missing parts supplied by reference TRBV19 and TRBJ2-7, is DGGITQSPKYLFRKEGQNVTLSCEQNLNHDAMYWYRQDPGQGLRLIYYSQIVNDFQKGDIAEGYSVSREKKESFPLTVTSAQKNPTAFYLCASSIRPATYEQYFGPGTRLTVT.

With regard to this clonotype: The CDR3 end shows no conserved phenylalanine or tryptophan, and so a read error is likely. The chain recombines TRBV13 with TRBJ2-1, with TRBD2 identical over 7 bases. From germline, CDR1 is PRHDT and CDR2 FYEKMQ (reference sequence). The CDR3 loop spans 13 amino acids. With V trimmed by 7 bases and J by 9 bases, 9 bases remained unmatched. This CDR3 is CASKTSGRGEQFL. The DNA of the CDR3 is TGTGCCAGCAAAACTAGTGGGAGGGGTGAGCAGTTCCTC.

The chain couples TRBV20-1 to TRBJ2-1, with no clear D. Per the germline V gene, CDR1 is DFQATT and CDR2 is SNEGSKA (reference sequence). V lost 0 bases, J lost 8 bases, and 17 bases lay in between. CDR3 length: 15 residues. The CDR3 region has the DNA TGCAGTGCTAGAGAATCGGCACGAACGGTCCATGAGCAGTTCTTC. It yields the protein CSARESARTVHEQFF.

The chain uses TRBV11-3 and TRBJ2-7; D remains ambiguous. Germline-derived CDR1 and CDR2 are SGHNT and YENEEA. The V gene lost 3 bases and the J gene lost 4 bases, with 10 bases spanning the gap. This CDR3 comprises 13 residues. The DNA for the CDR3 is TGTGCCAGCAGCTTTAGTACCGTGTACGAGCAGTACTTC. Protein product: CASSFSTVYEQYF.

This clonotype was seen ten or more times. The chain recombines TRBV7-8 with TRBJ2-3; tentative D call: TRBD2 (5 bases). The ends were cut back, 7 bases at V and 2 bases at J, with 22 bases in the middle. Germline V gene lookup returns CDR1 SGHVS and CDR2 FQNEAQ. The length of the CDR3 is 17 residues. The CDR3 DNA reads as TGTGCCAGCACCGACCCACGAGGGCAAGGCATCACAGATACGCAGTATTTT. Translation: CASTDPRGQGITDTQYF.

Note on this clonotype: A much larger clone sits a single nucleotide away, making a read error possible. The CDR3 is CASSLVASTGAFF. CDR3 bases: TGTGCCAGCAGTTTAGTCGCCAGCACTGGAGCTTTCTTT. The gene calls are TRBV27 and TRBJ1-1, with no clear D. CDR3 size: 13 residues. CDR1 and CDR2 (germline): MNHEY, SMNVEV (reference sequence).

This chain links TRBV27 with TRBJ2-1; D perhaps matches TRBD1 (5 bases). Germline values: CDR1 MNHEY, CDR2 SMNVEV (reference sequence). V was shortened by 2 bases and J by 8 bases, with 13 bases between the two germline ends. This CDR3 contains 14 residues. The CDR3 nucleotides are TGTGCCAGCAGTTTAATCCAGGGTATTGATGAGCAGTTCTTC. Its translation is CASSLIQGIDEQFF.

This clonotype has ten or more counts. The J gene is TRBJ1-2, the V gene TRBV20-1, with D unresolved. Looked up from germline, CDR1 is DFQATT and CDR2 is SNEGSKA (reference sequence). CDR3 size: 13 residues. V was pared by 7 bases and J by 8 bases, with 20 bases between. The CDR3 sequence: CSVPGPRAGGYTF. The CDR3 DNA reads TGCAGTGTCCCCGGACCCCGGGCGGGAGGCTACACCTTC.

The chain's CDR3 is CASSVDRGGTEAFF. The CDR3 region has the DNA TGTGCCAGCAGTGTCGACAGGGGAGGCACTGAAGCTTTCTTT. The chain has TRBV27 and TRBJ1-1, with TRBD1 matching over 8 bases. V lost 5 bases to trimming and J lost 4 bases; unmatched junction nucleotides: 6. The CDR3 contains 14 residues. Germline V lookup: CDR1 MNHEY, CDR2 SMNVEV (reference sequence).

This clonotype was counted at least ten times. The chain carries TRBV5-6 and TRBJ2-7, with TRBD1 as a possible D gene (5 bases). The CDR3 has 13 amino acids. CDR1 is SGHDT, CDR2 YYEEEE, per germline. Trimming took 3 bases from V and 4 from J, leaving 11 bases between them. The CDR3 region has the DNA TGTGCCAGCAGCTCTACTCCAGGGTACGAGCAGTACTTC. It translates to CASSSTPGYEQYF.

This clonotype was detected ten times or more. The chain employs TRBV28 and TRBJ2-1; D may be TRBD1 (5 bases). The CDR3 has 13 amino acids. CDR1 is MDHEN, CDR2 SYDVKM, per germline. V was cut by 2 bases and J by 8 bases, with 10 bases left in between. The CDR3 reads CASSLGGADEQFF. The CDR3 nucleotides read TGTGCCAGCAGTTTAGGTGGGGCCGATGAGCAGTTCTTC.